This T cell receptor beta chain was found in a study of CXCR3-negative and CXCR3-positive naive CD8 T cells (dated by TCRdb to about 2019). Describing the broader study: In total, about 130 million TRB reads were obtained, which works out to roughly 1.5 +/- 0.3 million reads per library. Data from 11 donors, pooled across two independent experiments, went into the diversity and physicochemical repertoire analyses. The TRBV-TRBJ cluster analysis covered naive subsets from about 5 donors and memory cells from 3 donors. The investigation overall reported the following: TRBV-TRBJ usage was similar between naive CXCR3-negative and CXCR3-positive cells from the same donor, while memory cells showed distinct patterns. Both naive subsets had comparably high repertoire diversity, while memory CD8+ T cells had much lower repertoire diversity. Because CXCR3 expression was partially decreased after cryopreservation, freshly isolated PBMCs were used for most assays. Because surface CD5, which is linked to self-reactivity in mice, was comparable between the naive subsets, TCR interaction strength was also inferred from TRB CDR3 physicochemical properties. TRB CDR3s from CXCR3-positive naive cells showed higher hydrophobicity (lower Kidera factor 4), lower energy, and higher strength and volume indices than CXCR3-negative naive cells.

Regarding this clonotype: This receptor's antigen is unknown.

The CDR3 goes from the cysteine to the phenylalanine over 17 residues. DNA is not on record. The germline V gene yields SGDLS for CDR1 and YYNGEE for CDR2. The sequencer was a NextSeq 550. The Human TCR Profiling Kit (MiLaboratory) was used to make UMI-labeled 5' RACE TRB cDNA libraries. The full amount of extracted RNA was used for cDNA synthesis, and the full amount of resulting cDNA was used for PCR amplification. Libraries were prepared in parallel using an identical number of PCR cycles. Per the original workflow: With a requirement of at least two reads per UMI, MIGEC and MiXCR extracted about 53,000 +/- 9,400 unique UMI-labeled TRB cDNA molecules per library. On average, roughly 40,000 +/- 10,000 functional in-frame TRB CDR3 nucleotide clonotypes lacking stop codons were found per library. After each sample was downsampled to 5000 UMI-labeled TRB molecules, VDJtools was used to calculate diversity metrics such as normalized Shannon-Wiener and Chao1. Clonotype-size-weighted physicochemical properties of the central five CDR3 residues (interaction energy, strength, volume and Kidera factor 4) were computed in VDJtools. The reads underwent TCRdb reprocessing, giving one record for each CDR3 protein sequence and no DNA. In this record, the V and J calls reflect TCRdb's handling and not the investigators' own analysis. The table for this sample records 100,000 to 150,000 distinct CDR3 sequences. The top ten constitute 0.45% to 0.55% of the sample.

Each CD8+ T cell subset was flow-sorted in triplicate, and approximately 280,000 cells per subset were placed directly into RLT lysis buffer. Naive CD8+ T cells were defined stringently as CD45RO-CCR7+CD27+CD95- to exclude memory contaminants. Peripheral blood mononuclear cells were isolated from buffy coats using standard density gradient centrifugation. A FACSAria III was used to flow-sort naive CD8+ T cells into CXCR3-negative and CXCR3-positive populations. An RNeasy Mini Kit was used to extract total RNA from the sorted cells. The source of this sequence is a human donor in good health. Some clones in this sample may be carry-over from other donors' samples. The sequence links TRBV9 to TRBJ2-2; TCRdb's D call of TRBD2 is untestable without DNA. Sequences were obtained from naive CXCR3- CD8+ T cells from blood. Explained via the paper, the cell subset or site label denotes: CD45RO-CCR7+CD27+CD95- naive CD8+ T cells lacking CXCR3 (TNR3-). CDR3 protein: CASTHPAGGLDTGELFF.